Sequencing of this T cell receptor (beta chain) was carried out in a study of Ad26.COV2.S vaccination and SARS-CoV-2 variants. Overall study findings and caveats: Responses of T cells in total may have been underestimated by the TCR breadth and depth analyses. Non-spike TCR breadth showed similarity between vaccine and placebo recipients. After vaccination, reports described spike-specific CD8+ and CD4+ T cell responses as showing substantial breadth. While placebo recipients had lower spike-specific TCR breadth, vaccine recipients had more.

The CDR3 loop spans 17 amino acids. Germline CDR1 reads LNHDA; CDR2 reads SQIVND (reference sequence). V shed 8 bases and J 2 bases; nucleotides not matched to a gene: 12. As for this clone: Its matching antigen is unknown.

The table came from immunoSEQ multiplex PCR; TCRdb's copy has only in-frame clones and leaves some out. The table records about 180,000 clones, around 85% of them present only once. The chain couples TRBV19 to TRBJ2-3; 11 nucleotides match TRBD2. The receptor was derived from a human donor who had recovered from COVID-19. Sequenced here: peripheral blood, sampled after recovery from COVID-19. Written as DNA, the CDR3 is TGTGCCAGTTCTCTAGCGGGGGGACTCCTTATCACAGATACGCAGTATTTT. Amino acids: CASSLAGGLLITDTQYF. Full variable domain (outside the CDR3, taken from reference TRBV19 and TRBJ2-3): DGGITQSPKYLFRKEGQNVTLSCEQNLNHDAMYWYRQDPGQGLRLIYYSQIVNDFQKGDIAEGYSVSREKKESFPLTVTSAQKNPTAFYLCASSLAGGLLITDTQYFGPGTRLTVL.